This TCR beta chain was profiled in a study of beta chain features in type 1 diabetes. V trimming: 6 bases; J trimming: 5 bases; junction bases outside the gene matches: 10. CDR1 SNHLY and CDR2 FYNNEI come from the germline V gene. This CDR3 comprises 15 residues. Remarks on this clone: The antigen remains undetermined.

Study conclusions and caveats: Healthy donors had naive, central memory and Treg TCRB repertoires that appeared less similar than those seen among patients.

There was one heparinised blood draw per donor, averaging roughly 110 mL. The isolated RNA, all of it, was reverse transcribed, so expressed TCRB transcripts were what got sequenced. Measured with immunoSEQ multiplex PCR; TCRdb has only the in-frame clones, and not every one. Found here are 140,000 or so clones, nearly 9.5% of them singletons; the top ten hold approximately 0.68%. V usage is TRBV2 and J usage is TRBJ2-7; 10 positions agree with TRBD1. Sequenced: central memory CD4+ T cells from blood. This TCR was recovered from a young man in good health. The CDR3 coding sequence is TGTGCCAGCAGCGACCGGGACAGGGGATTCAACGAGCAGTACTTC. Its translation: CASSDRDRGFNEQYF. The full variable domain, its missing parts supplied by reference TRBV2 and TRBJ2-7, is EPEVTQTPSHQVTQMGQEVILRCVPISNHLYFYWYRQILGQKVEFLVSFYNNEISEKSEIFDDQFSVERPDGSNFTLKIRSTKLEDSAMYFCASSDRDRGFNEQYFGPGTRLTVT.